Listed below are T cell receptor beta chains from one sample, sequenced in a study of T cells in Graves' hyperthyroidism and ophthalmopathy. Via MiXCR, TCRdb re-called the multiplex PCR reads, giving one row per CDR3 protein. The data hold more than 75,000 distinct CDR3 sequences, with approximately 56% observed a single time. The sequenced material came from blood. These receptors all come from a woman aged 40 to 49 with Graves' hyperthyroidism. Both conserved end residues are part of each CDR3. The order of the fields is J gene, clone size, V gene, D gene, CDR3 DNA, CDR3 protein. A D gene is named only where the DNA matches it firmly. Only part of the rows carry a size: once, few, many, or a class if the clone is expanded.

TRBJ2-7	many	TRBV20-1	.	TGCAGTGCCCCCCCAAGCAACCGCTACGAGCAGTACTTC	CSAPPSNRYEQYF
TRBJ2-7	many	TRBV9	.	TGTGCCAGCAGCGTAAATCCCCTCTACGAGCAGTACTTC	CASSVNPLYEQYF
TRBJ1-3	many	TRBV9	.	TGTGCCAGCAGCGTGGGGGAGGGCGCGAGTGGAAACACCATATATTTT	CASSVGEGASGNTIYF
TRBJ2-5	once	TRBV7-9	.	TGTGCCAGCAGCGGAAGGAGAGGGGAGACCCAGTACTTC	CASSGRRGETQYF
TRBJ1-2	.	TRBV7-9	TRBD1	TGCGCCAGCAGCCCCGCAGGGGGCGGGAACTATGGCTACACCTTC	CASSPAGGGNYGYTF
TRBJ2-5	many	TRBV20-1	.	TGCAGTGCTAGGCGAGGGGAAGAGACCCAGTACTTC	CSARRGEETQYF
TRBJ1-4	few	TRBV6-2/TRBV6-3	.	TGTGCCAGCAGTTATCCCGGGACCGGGTATGAAAAACTGTTTTTT	CASSYPGTGYEKLFF
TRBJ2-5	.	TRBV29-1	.	TGCAGCGTTGAGGTCATCGTACGCAGGGGAGAGACCCAGTACTTC	CSVEVIVRRGETQYF
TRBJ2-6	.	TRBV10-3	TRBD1	TGTGCCATCACTCCGACAGGGGGCAACGTCCTGACTTTC	CAITPTGGNVLTF
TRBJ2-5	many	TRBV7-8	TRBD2	TGTGCCAGCAGCCGGGACTACCCAAAGCAAGAGACCCAGTACTTC	CASSRDYPKQETQYF
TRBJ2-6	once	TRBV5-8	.	TGTGCCAGCAGCCTGTCAGGGACGGGCTTCTCTGGGGCCAACGTCCTGACTTTC	CASSLSGTGFSGANVLTF
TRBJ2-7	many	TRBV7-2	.	TGTGCCAGCAGCTTAATACGCGGCGGTGCCGCAGAGCAGTACTTC	CASSLIRGGAAEQYF
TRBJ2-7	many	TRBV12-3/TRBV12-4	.	TGTGCCAGCAGAAGGGACCTCTACGAGCAGTACTTC	CASRRDLYEQYF
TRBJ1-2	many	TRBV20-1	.	TGCAGTGAAGGCAGGGCGAACTATGGCTACACCTTC	CSEGRANYGYTF
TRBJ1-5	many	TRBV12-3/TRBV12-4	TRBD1	TGTGCCAGCAGTTTAGGGGCACAGGGGCGGACCCAGCCCCAGCATTTT	CASSLGAQGRTQPQHF
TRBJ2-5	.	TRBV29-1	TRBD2	TGCAGCGTTGAAGGGGGGACTAGCGTGGAGACCCAGTACTTC	CSVEGGTSVETQYF
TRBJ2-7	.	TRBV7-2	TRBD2	TGTGCCAGCAGCGCCCCTAGCGGGAGAACCTACGAGCAGTACTTC	CASSAPSGRTYEQYF
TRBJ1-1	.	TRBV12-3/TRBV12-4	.	TGTGCCAGCAGTTTGGGGGGCGGTGGAAACACTGAAGCTTTCTTT	CASSLGGGGNTEAFF
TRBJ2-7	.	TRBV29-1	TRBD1	TGCAGTTTGGACAGGGGTCACTACGAGCAGTACTTC	CSLDRGHYEQYF
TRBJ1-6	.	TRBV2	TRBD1	TGTGCCAGCACCCTCGACAGGGGGCTTAATTCACCCCTCCACTTT	CASTLDRGLNSPLHF
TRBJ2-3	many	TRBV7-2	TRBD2	TGTGCCAGCAGCTTAGTGGGCGGGAGTATCGCAGATACGCAGTATTTT	CASSLVGGSIADTQYF
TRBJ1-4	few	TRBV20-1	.	TGCAGTGCTAGCGGTCGGGGGTATAATGAAAAACTGTTTTTT	CSASGRGYNEKLFF
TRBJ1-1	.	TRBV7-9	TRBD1	TGTGCCAGCAGCTCCGGGACAGGGGACGCTGAAGCTTTCTTT	CASSSGTGDAEAFF
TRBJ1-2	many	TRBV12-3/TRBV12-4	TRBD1	TGTGCCAGCAGGACAGGGGGCGCCTTAACTTCCTATGGCTACACCTTC	CASRTGGALTSYGYTF
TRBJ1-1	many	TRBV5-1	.	TGCGCCAGCAGCTTGGATAGGGGAGGGACTGAAGCTTTCTTT	CASSLDRGGTEAFF
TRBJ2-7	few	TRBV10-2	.	TGCGCCAGCAGTGAGTCGACATACAGATACTACGAGCAGTACTTC	CASSESTYRYYEQYF
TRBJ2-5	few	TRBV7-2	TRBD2	TGTGCCAGCAGCCCCACGGGACTAGCGGCAAGGACCCAGTACTTC	CASSPTGLAARTQYF
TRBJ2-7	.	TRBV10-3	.	TGTGCCATCAGTCCCTCCGGGGAATCCAGGGGTCCCGCCTACGAGCGGTACTTC	CAISPSGESRGPAYERYF
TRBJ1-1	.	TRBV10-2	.	TGCGGCAGCACGTCGGGAGGGGGTACTGAAGCTTTCTTT	CGSTSGGGTEAFF
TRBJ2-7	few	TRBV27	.	TGTGCCAGCAGTGTTAACAGGGTAGCCGAGCAGTACTTC	CASSVNRVAEQYF
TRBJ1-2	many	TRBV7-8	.	TGTGCCAGCAGCCCGATCGAACAGGGTAACTATGGCTACACCTTC	CASSPIEQGNYGYTF
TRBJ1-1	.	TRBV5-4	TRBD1	TGTGCCAGCAGACCGGACAGGGGATTCACTGAAGCTTTCTTT	CASRPDRGFTEAFF
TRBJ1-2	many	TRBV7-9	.	TGTGCCAGCAGCTTAGCCAATTTGGGGTTGAAGAATGGCTACACCTTC	CASSLANLGLKNGYTF
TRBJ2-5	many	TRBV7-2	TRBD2	TGTGCCAGCAAACAACTAGCGGGAGGATACCAAGAGACCCAGTACTTC	CASKQLAGGYQETQYF
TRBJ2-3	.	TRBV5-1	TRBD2	TGCGCCAGCAGCTTTAGCGGGAGCGACACAGATACGCAGTATTTT	CASSFSGSDTDTQYF
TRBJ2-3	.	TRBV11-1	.	TGTGCCACTAGCGGCACAGATACGCAGTATTTT	CATSGTDTQYF
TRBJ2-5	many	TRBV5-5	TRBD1	TGTGCCAGCCAGACTACAGGGGGCTCGAAGACCCAGTACTTC	CASQTTGGSKTQYF
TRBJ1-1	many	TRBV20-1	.	TGCAGTGCTGTACCACTAAGGGGGAACACTGAAGCTTTCTTT	CSAVPLRGNTEAFF
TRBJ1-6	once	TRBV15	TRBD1	TGTGCCACCAGCAGAGAACCACAGGGGAATTCACCCCTCCACTTT	CATSREPQGNSPLHF
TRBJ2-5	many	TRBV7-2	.	TGTGCCAGCAGCTTTTGGGAGGAGACCCAGTACTTC	CASSFWEETQYF
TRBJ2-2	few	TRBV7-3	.	TGTGCCTCCACCCGGAGGTTCGGGAAGAACACCGGGGAGCTGTTTTTT	CASTRRFGKNTGELFF
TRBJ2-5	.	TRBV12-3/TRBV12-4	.	TGTGCCAGCAGTTTAGCGGGGGGCGGGAAGACCCAGTACTTC	CASSLAGGGKTQYF
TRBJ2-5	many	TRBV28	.	TGTGCCAGCAGCCCGCCCATGGGGACCCAGTACTTC	CASSPPMGTQYF
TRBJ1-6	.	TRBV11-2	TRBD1	TGTGCGAGTATCGGGACAGGATTAAATTCACCCCTCCACTTT	CASIGTGLNSPLHF
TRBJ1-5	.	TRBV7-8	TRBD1	TGTGCCAGCAGCGAAGACAGGGTGCTGCAGCCCCAGCATTTT	CASSEDRVLQPQHF
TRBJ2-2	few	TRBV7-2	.	TGCGCCAGCAGCCAAGGAGAAAGGGGCGTGAGCGGGGAGCTGTTTTTT	CASSQGERGVSGELFF
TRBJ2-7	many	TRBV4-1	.	TGCGCCAGCAGCCAAGGGTTCAGCTACGAGCAGTACTTC	CASSQGFSYEQYF
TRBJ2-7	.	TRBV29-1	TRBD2	TGCAGCGTTGAATCCTTAACTAGCGGGAAGGAGTACTTC	CSVESLTSGKEYF
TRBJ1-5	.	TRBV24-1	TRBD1	TGTGCCACCAGTGCGAACGACAGGGTTGATCAGCCCCAGCATTTT	CATSANDRVDQPQHF
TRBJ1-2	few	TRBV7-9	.	TGTGCCAGCGCCCTAGACAGTAACTATGGCTACACCTTC	CASALDSNYGYTF
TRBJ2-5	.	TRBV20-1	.	TGCAGTGCTAGCGCCGGCAGGGAGACCCAGTACTTC	CSASAGRETQYF
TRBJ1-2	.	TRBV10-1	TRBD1	TGCGCCAGCAGTGGGCGGACAGGGGTGAGGTATGGCTACACCTTC	CASSGRTGVRYGYTF
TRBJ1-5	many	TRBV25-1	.	TGTGCCGAAGAGGGGGGACAGCCCCAGCATTTT	CAEEGGQPQHF
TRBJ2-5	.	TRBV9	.	TGTGCCAGCAGCGTATGGGAGAAGACTACGGGAGAGACCCAGTACTTC	CASSVWEKTTGETQYF